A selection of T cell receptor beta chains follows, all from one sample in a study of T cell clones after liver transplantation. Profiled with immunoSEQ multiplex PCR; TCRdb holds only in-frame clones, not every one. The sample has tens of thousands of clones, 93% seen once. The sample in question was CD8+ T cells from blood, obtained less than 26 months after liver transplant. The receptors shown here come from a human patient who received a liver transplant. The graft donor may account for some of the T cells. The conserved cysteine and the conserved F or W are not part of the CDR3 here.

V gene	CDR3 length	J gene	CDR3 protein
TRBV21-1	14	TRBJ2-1	ARPLLVLKGHNEQF
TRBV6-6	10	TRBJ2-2	ASSYTEGELF
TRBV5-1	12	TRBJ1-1	ASSLEGTVTEAF
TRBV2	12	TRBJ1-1	AGSGGSKGTEAF
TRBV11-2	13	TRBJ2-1	ASSSDFSTYNEQF
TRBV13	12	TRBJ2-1	ASSFGEGRNEQF
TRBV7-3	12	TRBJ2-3	ASSLFQGGDTQY
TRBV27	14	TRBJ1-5	ASSLEGTAFNQPQH
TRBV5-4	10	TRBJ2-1	ASSLADGWQF
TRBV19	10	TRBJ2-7	ASSSGAREQY
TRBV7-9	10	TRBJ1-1	ASSPNRPEAF
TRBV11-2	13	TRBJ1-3	ASSLDGRSGNTIY
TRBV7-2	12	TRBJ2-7	ASSPDRRSNEQY
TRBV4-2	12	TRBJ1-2	ASSQEQGSYGYT
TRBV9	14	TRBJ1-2	ASSVDRQGGNYGYT
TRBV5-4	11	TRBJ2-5	ASSVDTLGTQY
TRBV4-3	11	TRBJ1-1	ASSPTGPTEAF
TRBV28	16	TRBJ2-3	ASIHEGASGRVADTQY
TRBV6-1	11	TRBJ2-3	ASRQGGTDTQY
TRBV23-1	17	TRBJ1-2	ASSQDLYPPLTGLHGYT
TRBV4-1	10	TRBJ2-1	ASSHNGNEQF
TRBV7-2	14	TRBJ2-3	ASSSTPRYSTDTQY